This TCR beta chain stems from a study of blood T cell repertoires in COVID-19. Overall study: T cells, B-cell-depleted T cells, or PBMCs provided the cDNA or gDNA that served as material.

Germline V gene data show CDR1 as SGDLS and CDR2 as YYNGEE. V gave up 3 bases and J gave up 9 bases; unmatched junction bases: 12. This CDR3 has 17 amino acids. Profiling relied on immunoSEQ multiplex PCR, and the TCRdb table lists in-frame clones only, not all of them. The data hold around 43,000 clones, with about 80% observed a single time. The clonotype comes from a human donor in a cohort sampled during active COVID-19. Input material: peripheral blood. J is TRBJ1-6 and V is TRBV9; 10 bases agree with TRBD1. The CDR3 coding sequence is TGTGCCAGCAGCGCCGGGACAGGGGTTATAGGGGGTTCACCCCTCCACTTT. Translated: CASSAGTGVIGGSPLHF.